Each of the 2 T cell receptor beta chains below was sequenced from the same sample in a study of shared clonotypes between healthy human individuals. Assay used: immunoSEQ multiplex PCR; TCRdb lists only in-frame clones, some missing. The repertoire includes some 1 million clones, around four fifths of them detected once, and about 1.5% sits in the top ten. Sequenced sample: memory CD4+ T cells sorted from blood. Subset noted: CD45RA-negative fraction. The source is a man aged 18 to 30 in good health.

Concerning this clone: The same CDR3 is also encoded by other DNA sequences in this sample. The chain couples TRBV5-1 to TRBJ2-7, with 10 nucleotides matching TRBD2. This CDR3 region has 14 residues. After removal of 0 bases from V and 5 bases from J, the junction contained 2 bases not matched to a gene. Germline loops: CDR1 SGHRS, CDR2 YFSETQ. The CDR3 is CASSLGLAGHEQYF. The CDR3 nucleotides read TGCGCCAGCAGCTTGGGACTAGCGGGCCACGAGCAGTACTTC.

As concerns this clone: The same CDR3 can be traced to other DNA sequences in this sample. This rearrangement joins TRBV10-3 to TRBJ2-1, with a possible D match to TRBD1 (5 bases). V dropped 4 bases and J dropped 0 bases, with 7 bases sitting between them. Germline CDR1 reads ENHRY; CDR2 reads SYGVKD. This CDR3 spans 14 amino acids. CDR3 DNA sequence: TGTGCCATCAGTGGGCAGGGCTCCTACAATGAGCAGTTCTTC. Amino acid sequence: CAISGQGSYNEQFF.